One and the same sample provided the 15 T cell receptor beta chains below, sequenced in a study of shared clonotypes between healthy human individuals. The table came from immunoSEQ multiplex PCR; TCRdb's copy has only in-frame clones and leaves some out. The sample lists roughly 2 million clones, 85% to 95% occurring once. Terminally differentiated effector memory CD45RA+ cells were excluded from the naive CD8 cells, which were CD45RO-negative and positively selected for CCR7. Sample: naive CD8+ T cells sorted from blood. These receptors were taken from a man between 18 and 35 years old in good health.

The V gene is TRBV10-3, the J gene TRBJ1-2; D possibly corresponds to TRBD1 (5 bases). This CDR3 region has 14 residues. Germline CDR1 and CDR2: ENHRY and SYGVKD. Trimming pared 7 bases from V and 4 bases from J, leaving 16 bases between. CDR3 DNA: TGTGCCATCAAGCTCACAGGCCTGGCCTATGGCTACACCTTC. This sequence encodes CAIKLTGLAYGYTF.

The chain employs TRBV7-9 and TRBJ2-7; 9 positions match TRBD1. After removal of 2 bases from V and 6 bases from J, the junction contained 5 bases not matched to a gene. Germline CDR1 reads SEHNR; CDR2 reads FQNEAQ (reference sequence). The CDR3 is 14 residues long. CDR3: CASSLMGQGGEQYF. The CDR3 nucleotides read TGTGCCAGCAGCTTAATGGGACAGGGAGGCGAGCAGTACTTC.

On this clone: The sample carries other DNA sequences with the same CDR3. The chain is built from TRBV6-5 and TRBJ1-2; the D gene is possibly TRBD1 (5 bases). Germline loops: CDR1 MNHEY, CDR2 SVGAGI. V lost 0 bases and J lost 5, with 10 bases in between. This CDR3 comprises 14 residues. The DNA for the CDR3 is TGTGCCAGCAGTTACTCGTCGGGGGGGTATGGCTACACCTTC. Encoded protein: CASSYSSGGYGYTF.

The rearrangement uses TRBV5-1 and TRBJ2-2, with a weak D call TRBD1 (6 bases). CDR1 SGHRS and CDR2 YFSETQ come from the germline V gene. This CDR3 region has 16 residues. V was pared by 1 base and J by 4 bases, with 14 bases between. CDR3 DNA: TGCGCCAGCAGCTTGTATCTGGACAGAATCACCGGGGAGCTGTTTTTT. Protein sequence: CASSLYLDRITGELFF.

The genes are TRBV9 and TRBJ2-1, with a weak D call TRBD2 (6 bases). Trimming removed 7 bases at V and 8 bases at J, with 16 bases between. Germline CDR1 is SGDLS and CDR2 is YYNGEE. This CDR3 contains 13 residues. CDR3 sequence reads: CASGPGGIDEQFF. The CDR3 nucleotides are TGTGCCAGCGGTCCCGGCGGGATCGATGAGCAGTTCTTC.

The V call is TRBV7-9, the J call TRBJ1-5, with D uncertain. Trimming removed 7 bases from V and 5 bases from J, with 12 bases in between. The germline CDR1 and CDR2 sequences are SEHNR and FQNEAQ (reference sequence). This CDR3 has 13 amino acids. CDR3 coding DNA: TGTGCCAGCAACCGGGATTGGGATCAGCCCCAGCATTTT. Protein sequence: CASNRDWDQPQHF.

V usage is TRBV5-1 and J usage is TRBJ2-3; 9 positions agree with TRBD2. The V segment lost 1 base and the J segment 1 base; nucleotides outside the gene matches: 4. From germline, CDR1 is SGHRS and CDR2 YFSETQ. The CDR3 loop spans 16 amino acids. The CDR3 DNA reads TGCGCCAGCAGCTTGATCTTAGCGGGGGGCACAGATACGCAGTATTTT. Amino acid sequence: CASSLILAGGTDTQYF.

The chain links TRBV6-6 to TRBJ1-2, with a weak D call TRBD1 (6 bases). The CDR3 loop spans 15 amino acids. Germline V lookup: CDR1 MNHNY, CDR2 SVGAGI (reference sequence). V lost 1 base and J 6 bases, leaving 15 bases between the germline ends. Written as DNA, the CDR3 is TGTGCCAGCAGTTACTTGGCAGGGGACCCTAATGGCTACACCTTC. As protein: CASSYLAGDPNGYTF.

This chain uses TRBV7-9 with TRBJ2-1; D unclear. The CDR3 covers 14 residues. Germline-derived CDR1 and CDR2 are SEHNR and FQNEAQ (reference sequence). V was pared by 4 bases and J by 2 bases, with 9 bases between. The CDR3 loop is CASSSSATYNEQFF. In DNA form, the CDR3 reads TGTGCCAGCAGCTCCAGTGCCACCTACAATGAGCAGTTCTTC.

The chain combines TRBV4-1 with TRBJ2-7, with TRBD1 matching over 8 bases. The length of the CDR3 is 16 residues. J was trimmed by 7 bases and V by 3 bases; bases with no gene match: 14. Germline V gene data show CDR1 as MGHRA and CDR2 as YSYEKL. CDR3 nucleotides: TGCGCCAGCAGCCAGACCTTTGGGACAGGTGCCCCGGAGCAGTACTTC. This gives the protein CASSQTFGTGAPEQYF.

V gene TRBV6-4 combines with J gene TRBJ2-7; D not resolved. V gave up 0 bases and J gave up 0 bases, with 24 bases separating them. The V gene's germline CDR1 is MRHNA and CDR2 SNTAGT. The CDR3 loop spans 20 amino acids. CDR3 in DNA: TGTGCCAGCAGTGACTCGGTGAGGATGGGGTGGTCCCCGAGCTCCTACGAGCAGTACTTC. It specifies CASSDSVRMGWSPSSYEQYF.

This rearrangement joins TRBV7-9 to TRBJ1-1, with D perhaps matching TRBD1 (5 bases). V was clipped by 5 bases and J by 4 bases, with 17 bases between them. Germline V gives CDR1 SEHNR, CDR2 FQNEAQ (reference sequence). The CDR3 extends over 15 amino acids. The DNA for the CDR3 is TGTGCCAGCAGCCAAAGAGGACACACCACCACTGAAGCTTTCTTT. This encodes CASSQRGHTTTEAFF. Drawing the rest from reference TRBV7-9 and TRBJ1-1, the complete variable domain is DTGVSQNPRHKITKRGQNVTFRCDPISEHNRLYWYRQTLGQGPEFLTYFQNEAQLEKSRLLSDRFSAERPKGSFSTLEIQRTEQGDSAMYLCASSQRGHTTTEAFFGQGTRLTVV.

This clone appeared once. The V call is TRBV19, the J call TRBJ1-1; the D is unclear. Trimming took off 0 bases at V and 1 base at J, with 9 bases between the two ends. The CDR3 is 15 residues long. Germline CDR1 and CDR2: LNHDA and SQIVND (reference sequence). The CDR3 sequence: CASSIDPYPNTEAFF. CDR3 DNA: TGTGCCAGTAGTATAGATCCCTACCCGAACACTGAAGCTTTCTTT.

This clone appeared once. The V and J genes are TRBV7-9 and TRBJ1-2; D is uncertain. The CDR3 contains 13 residues. V shed 3 bases and J shed 2 bases, with 7 bases lying between them. The V gene's germline CDR1 is SEHNR and CDR2 FQNEAQ (reference sequence). DNA of the CDR3: TGTGCCAGCAGCTTTGAGGCAAACTATGGCTACACCTTC. It codes for CASSFEANYGYTF.

The genes are TRBV5-6 and TRBJ1-2; 7 nucleotides line up with TRBD1. CDR1 SGHDT and CDR2 YYEEEE come from the germline V gene. V was clipped by 5 bases and J by 1 base; unmatched bases: 5. The CDR3 runs to 14 residues. The CDR3 spells CASRGGQDNYGYTF. As DNA, the CDR3 is TGTGCCAGCAGAGGTGGACAGGATAACTATGGCTACACCTTC.